The 27 T cell receptor beta chains given below trace back to one sample, sequenced in a study of T-cell memory formation after mild COVID-19. Using its own MiXCR run on the 5' RACE reads, TCRdb lists one record per CDR3 protein. Found here are some 290,000 distinct CDR3 sequences, around 15% of them singletons; the top ten hold over 20%. Sequencing was performed on PBMCs or a T cell subset sorted from them (not recorded which). The receptors stem from a man between 18 and 29 years old who had mild COVID-19 (a few samples of this study predate the infection). Cell type and time point are not known.

This rearrangement joins TRBV7-2 to TRBJ2-1; TRBD2 agrees at 16 bases. Germline V gene lookup returns CDR1 SGHTA and CDR2 FQGNSA. This CDR3 has 17 amino acids. J lost 6 bases, V lost 3 bases, and 5 bases had no gene match. CDR3 DNA: TGTGCCAGCAGCTTCCTCGGGACTAGCGGGGGGGCCAATGAGCAGTTCTTC. This encodes CASSFLGTSGGANEQFF. The full variable domain, its missing parts supplied by reference TRBV7-2 and TRBJ2-1, is GAGVSQSPSNKVTEKGKDVELRCDPISGHTALYWYRQSLGQGLEFLIYFQGNSAPDKSGLPSDRFSAERTGGSVSTLTIQRTQQEDSAVYLCASSFLGTSGGANEQFFGPGTRLTVL.

This clonotype was observed many times. The chain recombines TRBV4-2 with TRBJ1-4, with TRBD1 identical over 9 bases. CDR1 and CDR2 (germline): LGHNA, YNFKEQ. This CDR3 has 16 residues. The V segment lost 4 bases and the J segment 2 bases; nucleotides outside the gene matches: 5. CDR3 region: CASSLQGAATNEKLFF. The CDR3 nucleotides are TGTGCCAGCAGCCTACAGGGGGCGGCCACTAATGAAAAACTGTTTTTT.

This clonotype was detected many times. The gene calls are TRBV20-1 and TRBJ1-5, with a weak D call TRBD1 (5 bases). This CDR3 contains 14 residues. Trimming cost V 4 bases and J 9 bases, with 19 bases left between them. Germline V gene data show CDR1 as DFQATT and CDR2 as SNEGSKA (reference sequence). CDR3: CSATGTGESGPQHF. In DNA form, the CDR3 reads TGCAGTGCTACCGGGACCGGGGAGTCAGGGCCCCAGCATTTT.

This clonotype came up a few times. V is TRBV15 and J is TRBJ1-1; D may be TRBD1 (5 bases). Germline V gene sequence: CDR1 LNHNV, CDR2 YYDKDF (reference sequence). Trimming shortened V by 0 bases and J by 7 bases, and 18 bases separated the two germline ends. The CDR3 loop spans 16 amino acids. The CDR3 nucleotides are TGTGCCACCAGCAGAGATTTGAAGGGACGAACAATTGAAGCTTTCTTT. Amino acid sequence: CATSRDLKGRTIEAFF.

This chain joins TRBV5-1 and TRBJ2-3; D is unclear. This CDR3 contains 15 residues. The germline V gene has CDR1 SGHRS and CDR2 YFSETQ. Trimming cost V 3 bases and J 0 bases, with 11 bases left between them. CDR3 nucleotides: TGCGCCAGCAGCTCCGACGCCCATAGCACAGATACGCAGTATTTT. It encodes CASSSDAHSTDTQYF.

This clonotype occurred a few times. The chain employs TRBV4-3 and TRBJ1-2; D is perhaps TRBD1 (5 bases). Germline CDR1 LGHNA, CDR2 YSLEER. Trimming pared 4 bases from V and 4 bases from J, leaving 25 bases between. The CDR3 extends over 18 amino acids. CDR3 amino acids: CASSPDRDLEPPSYGYTF. The CDR3 nucleotides are TGCGCCAGCAGCCCAGACCGGGACTTGGAGCCCCCTAGCTATGGCTACACCTTC.

Comment on this clonotype: A read error may explain this, as a much larger clone is one base away. The J gene is TRBJ2-3, the V gene TRBV7-2; no definite D call. Germline V gene sequence: CDR1 SGHTA, CDR2 FQGNSA. CDR3 length: 12 residues. Trimming shortened V by 3 bases and J by 5 bases, and 6 bases separated the two germline ends. The CDR3 loop is CASSFWGDTQYF. The CDR3, as DNA: TGTGCCAGCAGCTTTTGGGGAGATACGCAGTATTTT. Full variable domain (rest looked up from reference TRBV7-2 and TRBJ2-3): GAGVSQSPSNKVTEKGKDVELRCDPISGHTALYWYRQSLGQGLEFLIYFQGNSAPDKSGLPSDRFSAERTGGSVSTLTIQRTQQEDSAVYLCASSFWGDTQYFGPGTRLTVL.

V usage is TRBV18 and J usage is TRBJ1-2; TRBD1 aligns across 7 bases. V lost 5 bases to trimming and J lost 0 bases; unmatched junction nucleotides: 9. The CDR3 extends over 16 amino acids. CDR1 and CDR2 (germline): KGHSH, LQKENI. The CDR3 DNA follows: TGTGCCAGCTCATCACGGACAGGACCCTCTAACTATGGCTACACCTTC. This gives the protein CASSSRTGPSNYGYTF. The variable domain in full, completed from reference TRBV18 and TRBJ1-2, reads NAGVMQNPRHLVRRRGQEARLRCSPMKGHSHVYWYRQLPEEGLKFMVYLQKENIIDESGMPKERFSAEFPKEGPSILRIQQVVRGDSAAYFCASSSRTGPSNYGYTFGSGTRLTVV.

The chain recombines TRBV30 with TRBJ2-1; D gene unclear. The ends were cut back, 3 bases at V and 9 bases at J, with 12 bases in the middle. CDR3 length: 12 residues. Looked up from germline, CDR1 is GTSNPN and CDR2 is SVGIG (reference sequence). CDR3 coding DNA: TGTGCCTGGAGCCTCCCGCTTGGTGAGCAGTTCTTC. Its translation is CAWSLPLGEQFF. Complete variable domain (other parts from reference TRBV30 and TRBJ2-1): SQTIHQWPATLVQPVGSPLSLECTVEGTSNPNLYWYRQAAGRGLQLLFYSVGIGQISSEVPQNLSASRPQDRQFILSSKKLLLSDSGFYLCAWSLPLGEQFFGPGTRLTVL.

The table lists this clonotype with a few counts. The chain combines TRBV5-1 with TRBJ2-4; perhaps TRBD2 as D (7 bases). The ends were cut back, 3 bases at V and 5 bases at J, with 15 bases in the middle. In germline, CDR1 is SGHRS, CDR2 YFSETQ. The CDR3 covers 15 residues. CDR3 region: CASSSEPGGENIQYF. As DNA, the CDR3 is TGCGCCAGCAGCTCCGAGCCGGGGGGCGAAAACATTCAGTACTTC.

This clonotype has only a few counts. The chain links TRBV20-1 to TRBJ1-5; no definite D call. The CDR3 sequence is 12 residues long. Per the germline V gene, CDR1 is DFQATT and CDR2 is SNEGSKA (reference sequence). Trimming took off 0 bases at V and 4 bases at J, with 4 bases between the two ends. The CDR3 DNA reads TGCAGTGCTAGAGATGGAAATCAGCCCCAGCATTTT. Its protein is CSARDGNQPQHF.

The rearrangement uses TRBV3-1 and TRBJ2-5; possibly TRBD2 for D (6 bases). In germline, CDR1 is LGHDT, CDR2 YNNKEL (reference sequence). This CDR3 region has 15 residues. V lost 4 bases and J 3 bases, leaving 15 bases between the germline ends. CDR3 sequence: CASSRQAGHEETQYF. The DNA of the CDR3 is TGTGCCAGCAGCCGGCAGGCGGGGCACGAAGAGACCCAGTACTTC.

The rearrangement joins TRBV4-2 to TRBJ1-1, with D perhaps matching TRBD1 (5 bases). Germline lookup yields CDR1 LGHNA and CDR2 YNFKEQ. The CDR3 totals 19 residues. Trimming removed 1 base at V and 3 bases at J, with 24 bases between. The CDR3 loop is CASSQVVGASFNLDTEAFF. CDR3 coding DNA: TGTGCCAGCAGCCAAGTCGTAGGGGCATCGTTTAATTTAGACACTGAAGCTTTCTTT.

V gene TRBV5-1 combines with J gene TRBJ2-1, with TRBD2 identical over 10 bases. Germline V gene sequence: CDR1 SGHRS, CDR2 YFSETQ. CDR3 length: 16 amino acids. The ends lost 4 bases at V and 1 base at J; junction bases unmatched: 5. CDR3 sequence: CASSIETSGSYNEQFF. The CDR3 nucleotides read TGCGCCAGCAGCATAGAGACTAGCGGGTCCTACAATGAGCAGTTCTTC.

The chain couples TRBV11-2 to TRBJ1-1; D is uncertain. V lost 0 bases, J lost 1 base, and 6 bases lay in between. The length of the CDR3 is 14 residues. Germline CDR1 and CDR2: SGHAT and FQNNGV. CDR3 residues: CASSLEGKNTEAFF. The DNA of the CDR3 is TGTGCCAGCAGCTTAGAGGGTAAGAACACTGAAGCTTTCTTT.

This clonotype has more than one count but fewer than ten. This chain joins TRBV20-1 and TRBJ2-1, with D perhaps TRBD1 (6 bases). This CDR3 has 13 residues. Germline values: CDR1 DFQATT, CDR2 SNEGSKA (reference sequence). V was clipped by 6 bases and J by 0 bases, with 9 bases between them. As DNA, the CDR3 is TGCAGTGCGAGGGACACCTCCTACAATGAGCAGTTCTTC. As protein: CSARDTSYNEQFF.

The rearrangement uses TRBV5-5 and TRBJ2-4, with a possible D match to TRBD1 (6 bases). Germline V gene sequence: CDR1 SGHKS, CDR2 YYEKEE (reference sequence). Trimming cost V 0 bases and J 5 bases, with 15 bases left between them. CDR3 length: 16 residues. This CDR3 reads CASSLGVWTDENIQYF. The CDR3 DNA follows: TGTGCCAGCAGCTTGGGAGTTTGGACAGATGAAAACATTCAGTACTTC. Variable domain in full (rest from reference TRBV5-5 and TRBJ2-4): DAGVTQSPTHLIKTRGQQVTLRCSPISGHKSVSWYQQVLGQGPQFIFQYYEKEERGRGNFPDRFSARQFPNYSSELNVNALLLGDSALYLCASSLGVWTDENIQYFGAGTRLSVL.

This clonotype showed up just a few times. The chain employs TRBV21-1 and TRBJ1-6. TRBV21-1 constitutes a pseudogene. CDR3 size: 11 residues. Written as DNA, the CDR3 is TGTGCCAGCAGACGCCGTTCACCCCTCCACTTT. It is translated as CASRRRSPLHF.

This chain joins TRBV20-1 and TRBJ1-1; a weak D match, TRBD1 (6 bases). This CDR3 contains 17 residues. V dropped 3 bases and J dropped 0 bases, with 20 bases sitting between them. Per germline, CDR1 DFQATT and CDR2 SNEGSKA (reference sequence). The CDR3 here is CSASAWGRGSLNTEAFF. CDR3 nucleotide sequence: TGCAGTGCTAGTGCTTGGGGCAGGGGTTCTTTGAACACTGAAGCTTTCTTT.

V and J are TRBV4-3 and TRBJ2-1; 8 bases align to TRBD1. This CDR3 is 13 amino acids long. The germline CDR1 and CDR2 sequences are LGHNA and YSLEER. The J segment lost 13 bases and the V segment lost 4 bases, leaving 9 bases of the junction unmatched. The CDR3 protein is CASSLTHQGAQFF. Here the CDR3 DNA reads TGCGCCAGCAGCCTGACCCACCAGGGGGCCCAGTTCTTC.

This sequence joins TRBV4-1 and TRBJ2-7; unclear D gene. V was shortened by 2 bases and J by 2 bases, with 13 bases between the two germline ends. The CDR3 is made up of 15 amino acids. The germline V gene has CDR1 MGHRA and CDR2 YSYEKL. The CDR3 is CASSQRVDGTYEQYV. The CDR3, as DNA: TGCGCCAGCAGCCAAAGGGTTGACGGAACCTACGAGCAGTACGTC.

There are many counts of this clonotype. The chain carries TRBV7-6 and TRBJ2-2, with 11 bases matching TRBD1. Germline V gives CDR1 SGHVS, CDR2 FNYEAQ. The CDR3 contains 15 residues. Trimming took 4 bases from V and 4 from J; bases not matched to a gene: 2. The CDR3 loop reads CASSSGQGGTGELFF. CDR3 nucleotide sequence: TGTGCCAGCAGCTCGGGACAGGGGGGCACCGGGGAGCTGTTTTTT.

The chain uses TRBV4-3 and TRBJ2-3; no reliable D call. Germline values: CDR1 LGHNA, CDR2 YSLEER. The germline V and J ends were trimmed by 3 bases and 0 bases, with 10 bases remaining between them. This CDR3 is 15 amino acids long. In DNA, the CDR3 is TGCGCCAGCAGCCAGGCTGAACCTAGCACAGATACGCAGTATTTT. This gives the protein CASSQAEPSTDTQYF.

Only a few counts were recorded for this clonotype. The chain is built from TRBV5-1 and TRBJ2-3; 8 bases line up with TRBD1. V shed 5 bases and J 2 bases; nucleotides not matched to a gene: 4. Germline V gene sequence: CDR1 SGHRS, CDR2 YFSETQ. CDR3 length: 14 residues. CDR3 sequence (DNA): TGCGCCAGCAGTAGACAGGGGATCACAGATACGCAGTATTTT. It translates to CASSRQGITDTQYF.

The J gene is TRBJ2-1, the V gene TRBV27; either TRBD1 or TRBD2 may supply D (7 bases each). V lost 6 bases to trimming and J lost 2 bases, with 20 bases between them. The CDR3 runs to 17 residues. Germline lookup yields CDR1 MNHEY and CDR2 SMNVEV (reference sequence). The CDR3 nucleotides read TGTGCCAGCAGCCGACCAGGGGGGGCGCCACCCTACAATGAGCAGTTCTTC. It specifies CASSRPGGAPPYNEQFF.

This clonotype was counted between two and nine times. The gene calls are TRBV5-1 and TRBJ1-1, with D maybe TRBD1 (6 bases). Deletions cut 6 bases from V and 1 base from J, with 16 bases between. The length of the CDR3 is 15 residues. Looked up from germline, CDR1 is SGHRS and CDR2 is YFSETQ. The CDR3 region is CASKGDPNKNTEAFF. The CDR3 nucleotides are TGCGCCAGCAAGGGGGACCCAAACAAGAACACTGAAGCTTTCTTT. Variable domain in full (rest from reference TRBV5-1 and TRBJ1-1): KAGVTQTPRYLIKTRGQQVTLSCSPISGHRSVSWYQQTPGQGLQFLFEYFSETQRNKGNFPGRFSGRQFSNSRSEMNVSTLELGDSALYLCASKGDPNKNTEAFFGQGTRLTVV.

This clonotype was seen once. The rearrangement joins TRBV4-1 to TRBJ2-1; TRBD1 aligns across 8 bases. V gave up 5 bases and J gave up 0 bases; unmatched junction bases: 6. CDR1 is MGHRA and CDR2 is YSYEKL in the germline V gene. This CDR3 has 16 residues. CDR3 residues: CASSYRGSRSYNEQFF. The CDR3 DNA follows: TGCGCCAGCAGCTACAGGGGGAGCCGCTCCTACAATGAGCAGTTCTTC.